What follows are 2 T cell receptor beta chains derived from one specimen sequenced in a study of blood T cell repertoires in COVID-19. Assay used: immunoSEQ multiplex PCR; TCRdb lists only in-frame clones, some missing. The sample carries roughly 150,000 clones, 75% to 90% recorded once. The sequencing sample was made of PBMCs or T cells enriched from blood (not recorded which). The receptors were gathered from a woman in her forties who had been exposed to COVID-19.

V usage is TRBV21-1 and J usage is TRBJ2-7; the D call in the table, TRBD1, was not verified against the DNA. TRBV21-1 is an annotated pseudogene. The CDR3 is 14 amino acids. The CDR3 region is CARGGGGTSYEQYF. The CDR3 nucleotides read TGTGCCAGAGGAGGGGGCGGAACTTCCTACGAGCAGTACTTC.

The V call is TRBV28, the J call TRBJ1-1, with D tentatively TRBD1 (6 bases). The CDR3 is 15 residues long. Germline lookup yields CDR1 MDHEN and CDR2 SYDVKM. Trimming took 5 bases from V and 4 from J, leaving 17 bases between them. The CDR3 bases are TGTGCCAGCAGTCCCGGCGGGGGGCGTATCACTGAAGCTTTCTTT. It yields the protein CASSPGGGRITEAFF. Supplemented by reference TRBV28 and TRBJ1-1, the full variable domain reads DVKVTQSSRYLVKRTGEKVFLECVQDMDHENMFWYRQDPGLGLRLIYFSYDVKMKEKGDIPEGYSVSREKKERFSLILESASTNQTSMYLCASSPGGGRITEAFFGQGTRLTVV.